This T cell receptor (beta chain) comes out of a study of shared clonotypes between healthy human individuals. V shed 3 bases and J shed 0 bases, with 4 bases lying between them. This CDR3 comprises 12 residues. Germline CDR1 is SGDLS and CDR2 is YYNGEE. Assay: immunoSEQ multiplex PCR; the TCRdb copy retains only in-frame clones and omits some. This repertoire shows roughly 2,000,000 clones, 93% found once; its top ten account for over 1.5%. Terminally differentiated effector memory CD45RA+ cells were excluded from the naive CD8 cells, which were CD45RO-negative and positively selected for CCR7. This chain uses TRBV9 with TRBJ2-7; no reliable D call. Sequencing used naive CD8+ T cells from PBMCs. The clonotype was recovered from a man aged 18 to 29 in good health. Some clones in this sample may be carry-over from other donors' samples. The chain's CDR3 is CASSAPSYEQYF. Here the CDR3 DNA reads TGTGCCAGCAGCGCCCCCTCCTACGAGCAGTACTTC.